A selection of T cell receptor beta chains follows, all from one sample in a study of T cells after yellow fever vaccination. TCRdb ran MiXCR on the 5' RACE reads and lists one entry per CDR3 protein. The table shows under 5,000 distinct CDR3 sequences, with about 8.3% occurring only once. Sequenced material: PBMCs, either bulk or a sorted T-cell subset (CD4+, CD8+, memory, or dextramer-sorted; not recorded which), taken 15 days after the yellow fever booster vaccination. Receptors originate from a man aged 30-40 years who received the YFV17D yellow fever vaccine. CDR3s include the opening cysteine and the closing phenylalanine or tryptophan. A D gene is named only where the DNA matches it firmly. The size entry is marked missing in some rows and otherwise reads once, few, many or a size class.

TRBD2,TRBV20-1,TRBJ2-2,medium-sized,CSAVAGGPIGELFF,TGCAGTGCTGTAGCGGGAGGGCCTATCGGGGAGCTGTTTTTT
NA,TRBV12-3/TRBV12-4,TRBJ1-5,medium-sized,CASSFSGGNQPQHF,TGTGCCAGCAGTTTTTCCGGAGGAAATCAGCCCCAGCATTTT
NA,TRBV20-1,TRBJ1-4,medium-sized,CSARHRWEEKLFF,TGCAGTGCTAGACACCGTTGGGAGGAAAAACTGTTTTTT
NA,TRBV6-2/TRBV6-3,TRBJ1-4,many,CASSSKPAKLFF,TGTGCCAGCAGTTCCAAACCCGCAAAACTGTTTTTT
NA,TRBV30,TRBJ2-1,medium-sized,CAWSLGSRTREQFF,TGTGCCTGGAGTTTGGGATCGCGCACAAGGGAGCAGTTCTTC
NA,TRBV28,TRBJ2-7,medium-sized,CASSLAGLIYEQYF,TGTGCCAGCAGTTTGGCTGGCCTAATATACGAGCAGTACTTC
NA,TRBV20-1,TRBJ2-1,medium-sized,CSARVSTSLHEQFF,TGCAGTGCTAGAGTCTCGACTAGTCTCCATGAGCAGTTCTTC
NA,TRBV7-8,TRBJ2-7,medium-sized,CATQRDRRTYEQYF,TGTGCCACCCAGCGGGACAGGAGAACCTACGAGCAGTACTTC
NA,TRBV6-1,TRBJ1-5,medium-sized,CASSEGEGPQHF,TGTGCCAGCAGTGAAGGCGAGGGGCCCCAGCATTTT
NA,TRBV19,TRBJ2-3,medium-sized,CASAAGRTDTQYF,TGTGCCAGTGCAGCGGGCCGCACAGATACGCAGTATTTT
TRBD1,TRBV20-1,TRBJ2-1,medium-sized,CSARPPTGGYEQFF,TGCAGTGCTAGACCCCCGACAGGGGGCTATGAGCAGTTCTTC
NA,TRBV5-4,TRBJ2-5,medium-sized,CASSLAGQGKETQYF,TGTGCCAGCAGCTTGGCCGGCCAGGGGAAAGAGACCCAGTACTTC
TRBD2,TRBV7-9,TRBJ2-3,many,CASSSLGGTSGATTDTQYF,TGTGCCAGCAGCTCCCTCGGTGGGACTAGCGGGGCGACCACAGATACGCAGTATTTT
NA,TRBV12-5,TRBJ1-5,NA,CASSKQVTRTQHF,TGTGCCAGCTCCAAGCAGGTGACTCGGACACAGCATTTT
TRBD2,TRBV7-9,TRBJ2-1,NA,CASTPSGTSAVDEQFF,TGTGCCAGCACCCCCTCCGGGACTAGCGCCGTGGATGAGCAGTTCTTC
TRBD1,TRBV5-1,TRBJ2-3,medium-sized,CASTIPGQLADTQYF,TGCGCCAGCACCATTCCGGGACAGTTGGCAGATACGCAGTATTTT
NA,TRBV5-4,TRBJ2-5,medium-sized,CASSFGRQETQYF,TGTGCCAGCAGCTTCGGCAGGCAAGAGACCCAGTACTTC
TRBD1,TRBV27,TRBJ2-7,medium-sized,CASSRGTGPTEQYF,TGTGCCAGCAGTCGCGGGACAGGGCCTACGGAGCAGTACTTC
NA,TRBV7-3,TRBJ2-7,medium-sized,CASSLGEGPGPFYEQYF,TGTGCCAGCAGCTTAGGGGAAGGTCCCGGTCCCTTCTACGAGCAGTACTTC
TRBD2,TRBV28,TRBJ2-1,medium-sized,CASSRAGRYNEQFF,TGTGCCAGCAGCCGAGCGGGGAGATACAATGAGCAGTTCTTC
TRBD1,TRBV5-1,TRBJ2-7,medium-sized,CASSLIGDSSYEQYF,TGCGCCAGCAGCTTGATTGGGGACAGCTCCTACGAGCAGTACTTC
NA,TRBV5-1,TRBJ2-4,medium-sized,CASSLDGFGRTKNIQYF,TGCGCCAGCAGCTTGGATGGGTTCGGCCGGACCAAAAACATTCAGTACTTC
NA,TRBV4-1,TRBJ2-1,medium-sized,CASSQAPLF,TGCGCCAGCAGCCAAGCCCCCCTTTTC
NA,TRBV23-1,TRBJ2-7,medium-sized,CAPLWILPF,TGCGCCCCGCTTTGGATTTTGCCCTTC
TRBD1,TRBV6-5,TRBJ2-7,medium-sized,CASSSGQRAQYF,TGTGCCAGCAGTTCGGGACAGAGGGCGCAGTACTTC
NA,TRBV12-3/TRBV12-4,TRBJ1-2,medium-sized,CASSFRGPYGYTF,TGTGCCAGCAGTTTCAGGGGACCCTATGGCTACACCTTC
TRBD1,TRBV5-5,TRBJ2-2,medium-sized,CASSLRTGTNTGELFF,TGTGCCAGCAGCCTTCGGACAGGGACGAACACCGGGGAGCTGTTTTTT
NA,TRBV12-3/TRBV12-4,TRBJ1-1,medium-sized,CASSLTGEYTEAFF,TGTGCCAGCAGTTTGACTGGGGAGTACACTGAAGCTTTCTTT
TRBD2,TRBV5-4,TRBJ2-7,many,CASSERTSGRYEQYF,TGTGCCAGCAGCGAGCGGACTAGCGGGAGGTACGAGCAGTACTTC
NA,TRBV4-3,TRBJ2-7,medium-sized,CASSQNVGGYEQYF,TGCGCCAGCAGCCAAAATGTGGGCGGGTACGAGCAGTACTTC
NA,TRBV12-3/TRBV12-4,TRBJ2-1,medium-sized,CASSLAGGNEQFF,TGTGCCAGCAGTTTAGCAGGGGGCAATGAGCAGTTCTTC
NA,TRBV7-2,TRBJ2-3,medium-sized,CASSRGLDTDTQYF,TGTGCCAGCAGCCGCGGTCTTGACACAGATACGCAGTATTTT
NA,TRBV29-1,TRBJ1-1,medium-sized,CSAMGGLQSMNTEAFF,TGCAGCGCTATGGGGGGCCTGCAGAGCATGAACACTGAAGCTTTCTTT
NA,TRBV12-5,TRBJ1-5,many,CASGLEGRGANNQPQHF,TGTGCTAGTGGTTTGGAAGGAAGGGGGGCTAACAATCAGCCCCAGCATTTT
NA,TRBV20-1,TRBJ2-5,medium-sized,CSGTWTLKETQYF,TGCAGTGGAACGTGGACCCTTAAAGAGACCCAGTACTTC
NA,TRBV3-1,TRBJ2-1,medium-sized,CASSLRGSSEQFF,TGTGCCAGCAGCCTCAGAGGTAGTAGCGAGCAGTTCTTC
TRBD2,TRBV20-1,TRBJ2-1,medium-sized,CSASTSGGTASGSTLPYNEQFF,TGCAGTGCTAGTACCTCAGGGGGTACAGCTAGCGGGAGTACCCTCCCCTACAATGAGCAGTTCTTC
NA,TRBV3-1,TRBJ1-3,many,CASSQGQRRNTIYF,TGTGCCAGCAGCCAAGGGCAACGGAGGAACACCATATATTTT
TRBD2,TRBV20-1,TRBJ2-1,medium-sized,CSAIRSSGGTYNEQFF,TGCAGTGCAATTCGATCTAGCGGGGGGACCTACAATGAGCAGTTCTTC
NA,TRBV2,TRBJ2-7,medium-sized,CASRGRSLVSEQYF,TGTGCCAGCAGGGGGAGGAGCCTAGTTTCCGAGCAGTACTTC
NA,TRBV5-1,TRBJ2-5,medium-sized,CASTPLGSSETQYF,TGCGCCAGCACTCCGTTGGGGTCCTCGGAGACCCAGTACTTC
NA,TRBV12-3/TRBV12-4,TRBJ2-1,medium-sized,CASSPATGYNEQFF,TGTGCCAGCAGTCCCGCGACAGGATACAATGAGCAGTTCTTC
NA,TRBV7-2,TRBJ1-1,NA,CASSSGWTEAFF,TGTGCCAGCAGCTCTGGGTGGACTGAAGCTTTCTTT
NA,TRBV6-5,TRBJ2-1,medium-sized,CASSYRDHNNEQFF,TGTGCCAGCAGTTACCGCGACCATAACAATGAGCAGTTCTTC
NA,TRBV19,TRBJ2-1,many,CASKADSYNEQFF,TGTGCCAGTAAAGCGGACTCCTACAATGAGCAGTTCTTC
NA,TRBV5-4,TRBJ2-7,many,CASSLPSGNSYEQYF,TGTGCCAGCAGCTTGCCCAGCGGTAATTCCTACGAGCAGTACTTC
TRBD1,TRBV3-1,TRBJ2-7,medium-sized,CASSLGTGAYEQYF,TGTGCCAGCAGCCTCGGGACAGGGGCATACGAGCAGTACTTC
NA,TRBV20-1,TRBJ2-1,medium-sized,CSAADPNEQFF,TGCAGTGCTGCCGACCCAAATGAGCAGTTCTTC
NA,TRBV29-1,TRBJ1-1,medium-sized,CSVSEIRTEAFF,TGCAGCGTTTCAGAAATACGCACTGAAGCTTTCTTT
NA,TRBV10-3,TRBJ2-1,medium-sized,CATTNSISRVYEQFF,TGTGCCACCACGAATTCCATTTCCAGGGTATACGAGCAGTTCTTC
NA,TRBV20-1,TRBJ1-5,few,CCARGVGAGSFDQPQHF,TGCTGTGCTAGGGGCGTGGGGGCAGGCAGTTTCGATCAGCCCCAGCATTTT
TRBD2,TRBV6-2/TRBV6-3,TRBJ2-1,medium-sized,CASSYSPVAGGSYNEQFF,TGTGCCAGCAGTTACTCCCCGGTAGCGGGAGGGTCCTACAATGAGCAGTTCTTC